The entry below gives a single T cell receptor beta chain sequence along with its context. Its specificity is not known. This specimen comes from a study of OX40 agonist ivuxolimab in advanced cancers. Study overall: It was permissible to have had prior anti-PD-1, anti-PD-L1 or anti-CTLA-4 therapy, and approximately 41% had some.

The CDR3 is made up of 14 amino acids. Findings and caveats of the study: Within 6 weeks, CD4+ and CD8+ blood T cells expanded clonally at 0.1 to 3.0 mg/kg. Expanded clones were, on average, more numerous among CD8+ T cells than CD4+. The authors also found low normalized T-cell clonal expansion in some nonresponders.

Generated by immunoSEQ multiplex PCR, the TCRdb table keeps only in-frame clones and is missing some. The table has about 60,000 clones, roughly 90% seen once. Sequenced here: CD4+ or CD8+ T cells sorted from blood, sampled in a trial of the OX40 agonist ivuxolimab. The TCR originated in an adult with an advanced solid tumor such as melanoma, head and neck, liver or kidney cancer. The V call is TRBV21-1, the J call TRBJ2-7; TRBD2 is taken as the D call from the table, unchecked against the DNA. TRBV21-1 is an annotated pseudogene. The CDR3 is CASSKEPGGGEQYF. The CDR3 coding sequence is TGTGCCAGCAGCAAAGAACCGGGGGGCGGGGAGCAGTACTTC.